Presented here are 13 T cell receptor beta chains from one specimen sequenced in a study of blood T cell repertoires in COVID-19. Libraries were prepared by immunoSEQ multiplex PCR; TCRdb keeps only in-frame clonotypes and omits some of them. Among under 200,000 clones, around 87% were seen once, and the ten largest hold 3.7%. Sequencing was done on a sample of peripheral blood. Source of these receptors: a man aged 18 to 29 with active or convalescent COVID-19.

The rearrangement links TRBV4-3 to TRBJ2-2; D is undetermined. This CDR3 region has 16 residues. Trimming removed 0 bases at V and 0 bases at J, with 8 bases between. CDR1 and CDR2 from the germline V gene are LGHNA and YSLEER. The CDR3 reads CASSQDPFSNTGELFF. The CDR3 region has the DNA TGCGCCAGCAGCCAAGATCCGTTCTCGAACACCGGGGAGCTGTTTTTT.

This chain connects TRBV27 to TRBJ1-1; D unresolved. The V gene's germline CDR1 is MNHEY and CDR2 SMNVEV (reference sequence). This CDR3 comprises 13 residues. Trimming removed 5 bases at V and 1 base at J, with 8 bases between. The CDR3 coding sequence is TGTGCCAGCAGTCCTGGCGGGAACACTGAAGCTTTCTTT. This encodes CASSPGGNTEAFF.

The chain uses TRBV11-2 and TRBJ1-2; no definite D call. V dropped 5 bases and J dropped 4 bases, with 17 bases sitting between them. Germline lookup yields CDR1 SGHAT and CDR2 FQNNGV. This CDR3 region has 15 residues. As DNA, the CDR3 is TGTGCCAGCAGCCAAGGTTCAGGTGCCCGCTATGGCTACACCTTC. This codes for CASSQGSGARYGYTF. Supplemented by reference TRBV11-2 and TRBJ1-2, the full variable domain reads EAGVAQSPRYKIIEKRQSVAFWCNPISGHATLYWYQQILGQGPKLLIQFQNNGVVDDSQLPKDRFSAERLKGVDSTLKIQPAKLEDSAVYLCASSQGSGARYGYTFGSGTRLTVV.

CDR3 in DNA: TGTGCCAGCAGCCTACGGAGGGGCTACCCCCACTACGAGCAGTACTTC. Translating gives CASSLRRGYPHYEQYF. The V gene is TRBV13, the J gene TRBJ2-7; a weak D match, TRBD2 (6 bases). The length of the CDR3 is 16 residues. The ends were cut back, 5 bases at V and 3 bases at J, with 20 bases in the middle. Germline V gives CDR1 PRHDT, CDR2 FYEKMQ (reference sequence).

The V gene is TRBV30, the J gene TRBJ2-7; 12 nucleotides line up with TRBD2. Germline V gene sequence: CDR1 GTSNPN, CDR2 SVGIG (reference sequence). The V segment lost 1 base and the J segment 3 bases; nucleotides outside the gene matches: 1. The CDR3 runs to 14 residues. CDR3 bases: TGTGCCTGGAGTGGGACTAGCGGGATCTACGAGCAGTACTTC. Residues: CAWSGTSGIYEQYF.

The V and J genes are TRBV7-9 and TRBJ2-7; 11 nucleotides align to TRBD2. The junction had 7 bases not matched to a gene; V was cut back by 5 bases and J by 1 base. The germline CDR1 and CDR2 sequences are SEHNR and FQNEAQ (reference sequence). The CDR3 sequence is 16 residues long. The CDR3 loop is CASSPNRLAGSYEQYF. The DNA of the CDR3 is TGTGCCAGCAGCCCGAATAGACTAGCGGGATCCTACGAGCAGTACTTC.

The chain employs TRBV7-9 and TRBJ1-1; TRBD1 agrees at 7 bases. The V and J ends lost 6 bases and 0 bases, in that order; junction bases with no gene match: 16. CDR3 size: 18 residues. Germline values: CDR1 SEHNR, CDR2 FQNEAQ (reference sequence). The CDR3 DNA reads as TGTGCCAGCAGTCCGAGAGATTGGAGGGGGCCCATGAACACTGAAGCTTTCTTT. Amino acid sequence: CASSPRDWRGPMNTEAFF.

The chain couples TRBV11-3 to TRBJ1-1, with D uncertain. Trimming stripped 5 bases from V and 1 base from J, with 11 bases between. The germline CDR1 and CDR2 sequences are SGHNT and YENEEA. The CDR3 is 14 amino acids. The CDR3 bases are TGTGCCAGCAGCCAATCTACTTCGAACACTGAAGCTTTCTTT. Protein sequence: CASSQSTSNTEAFF.

V and J are TRBV18 and TRBJ1-2, with no clear D. This CDR3 is built from 14 residues. Germline lookup yields CDR1 KGHSH and CDR2 LQKENI. V gave up 3 bases and J gave up 1 base, with 9 bases separating them. The CDR3 nucleotides are TGTGCCAGCTCACCCCTGGAGAGTAACTATGGCTACACCTTC. Translating it yields CASSPLESNYGYTF.

V usage is TRBV11-2 and J usage is TRBJ1-1, with 7 bases aligning to TRBD1. Germline CDR1 and CDR2: SGHAT and FQNNGV. J gave up 4 bases and V 4 bases, and 6 bases lay outside the gene matches. This CDR3 has 14 amino acids. The CDR3 nucleotides read TGTGCCAGCAGCTCAGACAGGGTCCGCACTGAAGCTTTCTTT. The encoded protein is CASSSDRVRTEAFF. The full variable domain, in which reference TRBV11-2 and TRBJ1-1 provide the parts outside the CDR3, is EAGVAQSPRYKIIEKRQSVAFWCNPISGHATLYWYQQILGQGPKLLIQFQNNGVVDDSQLPKDRFSAERLKGVDSTLKIQPAKLEDSAVYLCASSSDRVRTEAFFGQGTRLTVV.

The chain employs TRBV7-2 and TRBJ2-2; tentative D call: TRBD1 (5 bases). CDR1 and CDR2 from the germline V gene are SGHTA and FQGNSA. This CDR3 has 15 residues. V lost 2 bases, J lost 2 bases, and 9 bases lay in between. CDR3 bases: TGTGCCAGCAGCTTAACAGGCACTAACACCGGGGAGCTGTTTTTT. Its protein is CASSLTGTNTGELFF.

The chain employs TRBV9 and TRBJ2-3; 8 bases line up with TRBD2. CDR1 is SGDLS and CDR2 is YYNGEE in the germline V gene. This CDR3 region has 15 residues. Trimming at V came to 2 bases and at J to 2 bases, leaving 4 bases not matched to a gene. CDR3 sequence reads: CASSVTSGLTDTQYF. CDR3 in DNA: TGTGCCAGCAGCGTTACTAGCGGACTCACAGATACGCAGTATTTT.

The chain is built from TRBV11-2 and TRBJ2-1; 7 positions match TRBD1. The germline CDR1 and CDR2 sequences are SGHAT and FQNNGV. V trimming: 5 bases; J trimming: 5 bases; junction bases outside the gene matches: 12. The CDR3 loop spans 16 amino acids. The DNA for the CDR3 is TGTGCCAGCAGCCTCCCTAAGACAGGGTCCAACAATGAGCAGTTCTTC. Translation: CASSLPKTGSNNEQFF.